This is a list of T cell receptor beta chains from one sample in a study of regulatory T cells in long-lasting Graves disease. MiXCR, run by TCRdb on the multiplex PCR reads, gives a single entry per CDR3 protein. The profile shows a few hundred thousand distinct CDR3 sequences, roughly 13% of them singletons. These data were also reused for a study on T cells in Graves' hyperthyroidism and ophthalmopathy.

The sequenced sample was peripheral blood mononuclear cells (PBMCs), obtained at new diagnosis, from a patient treated with antithyroid drugs. The receptors derive from a young man with Graves disease. The CDR3 runs from the conserved cysteine through the conserved F or W. Each record gives: D gene, V gene, J gene, clone size, CDR3 protein, CDR3 DNA. A D gene is named only where the DNA matches it firmly. Some rows have no size entry. The others give once, few or many, or a class for an expanded clone.

D: -; V: TRBV29-1; J: TRBJ2-7; size: many; CDR3: CSVQDSGEQYF; DNA: TGCAGCGTTCAGGACAGCGGGGAGCAGTACTTC
D: -; V: TRBV12-3/TRBV12-4; J: TRBJ2-4; size: few; CDR3: CASSLAGNIQYF; DNA: TGTGCCAGCAGTTTGGCCGGAAACATTCAGTACTTC
D: TRBD1; V: TRBV19; J: TRBJ1-4; size: -; CDR3: CASSLPSPFGQGPENEKLFF; DNA: TGTGCCAGTAGCCTACCCTCCCCATTCGGACAGGGGCCTGAGAATGAAAAACTGTTTTTT
D: -; V: TRBV20-1; J: TRBJ2-7; size: few; CDR3: CSRGGGSNYEQYF; DNA: TGCAGTAGGGGGGGCGGGAGTAACTACGAGCAGTACTTC
D: TRBD1; V: TRBV12-5; J: TRBJ2-5; size: many; CDR3: CASGLGGQGRQETQYF; DNA: TGTGCTAGTGGTCTGGGGGGACAGGGGCGGCAAGAGACCCAGTACTTC
D: TRBD1; V: TRBV12-3/TRBV12-4; J: TRBJ2-5; size: -; CDR3: CASYGDRAQETQYF; DNA: TGTGCCTCGTACGGGGACAGGGCCCAAGAGACCCAGTACTTC
D: TRBD1; V: TRBV2; J: TRBJ2-7; size: few; CDR3: CASSPQGGYYEQYF; DNA: TGTGCCAGCAGCCCACAGGGGGGTTACTACGAGCAGTACTTC
D: -; V: TRBV12-3/TRBV12-4; J: TRBJ1-2; size: many; CDR3: CASSLERPLLNYGYTF; DNA: TGTGCCAGCAGTTTAGAACGACCGCTCCTTAACTATGGCTACACCTTC
D: -; V: TRBV5-4; J: TRBJ2-1; size: few; CDR3: CASSLPRSPQFF; DNA: TGTGCCAGCAGTCTCCCTAGATCCCCGCAGTTCTTC
D: -; V: TRBV6-1; J: TRBJ1-3; size: -; CDR3: CASSGPGAGNTIYF; DNA: TGTGCCAGCAGCGGCCCAGGGGCCGGAAACACCATATATTTT
D: -; V: TRBV5-4; J: TRBJ1-1; size: few; CDR3: CASSLAVTMNTEAFF; DNA: TGTGCCAGCAGCTTGGCCGTCACCATGAACACTGAAGCTTTCTTT
D: -; V: TRBV6-9; J: TRBJ2-1; size: -; CDR3: CASSYQAGSSYNEQFF; DNA: TGTGCCAGCAGTTACCAGGCAGGGAGCTCCTACAATGAGCAGTTCTTC
D: -; V: TRBV19; J: TRBJ2-5; size: -; CDR3: CASSARPDRKETQYF; DNA: TGTGCCAGTAGTGCCCGGCCTGATAGGAAAGAGACCCAGTACTTC
D: -; V: TRBV29-1; J: TRBJ1-1; size: many; CDR3: CSVGGTEAFF; DNA: TGCAGCGTTGGGGGGACTGAAGCTTTCTTT
D: TRBD2; V: TRBV11-2; J: TRBJ2-1; size: -; CDR3: CASSPQGGGGGIYNEQFF; DNA: TGTGCCAGCAGCCCCCAAGGAGGTGGCGGGGGGATTTACAATGAGCAGTTCTTC
D: -; V: TRBV19; J: TRBJ1-1; size: -; CDR3: CASSISGPNPEAFF; DNA: TGTGCCAGTAGTATATCCGGGCCCAATCCTGAAGCTTTCTTT
D: -; V: TRBV7-8; J: TRBJ2-2; size: many; CDR3: CASSFLAMNTGELFF; DNA: TGTGCCAGCAGCTTTTTAGCTATGAACACCGGGGAGCTGTTTTTT
D: TRBD2; V: TRBV11-2; J: TRBJ2-1; size: few; CDR3: CASSFSGTSGRNEQFF; DNA: TGTGCCAGCAGCTTCTCCGGGACTAGCGGGCGCAATGAGCAGTTCTTC
D: TRBD2; V: TRBV5-4; J: TRBJ2-3; size: -; CDR3: CASSLGSSGTTDTQYF; DNA: TGTGCCAGCAGCTTGGGTTCTAGCGGGACCACAGATACGCAGTATTTT
D: -; V: TRBV3-1; J: TRBJ2-1; size: many; CDR3: CASSQEGSNEQFF; DNA: TGTGCCAGCAGCCAAGAAGGGAGCAATGAGCAGTTCTTC
D: -; V: TRBV27; J: TRBJ1-4; size: few; CDR3: CASSFVPGRIHNEKLFF; DNA: TGTGCCAGCAGTTTCGTCCCGGGACGGATTCATAATGAAAAACTGTTTTTT
D: TRBD2; V: TRBV4-2; J: TRBJ2-7; size: -; CDR3: CASSQVRAGGSYEQYF; DNA: TGTGCCAGCAGCCAAGTGCGAGCGGGAGGCTCCTACGAGCAGTACTTC
D: TRBD1; V: TRBV18; J: TRBJ1-1; size: many; CDR3: CASSPFAGGNTEAFF; DNA: TGTGCCAGCTCACCCTTCGCAGGGGGAAACACTGAAGCTTTCTTT
D: -; V: TRBV6-5; J: TRBJ1-2; size: many; CDR3: CASSYGDGGAGYTF; DNA: TGTGCCAGCAGTTACGGAGACGGAGGGGCAGGCTACACCTTC
D: -; V: TRBV3-1; J: TRBJ1-3; size: few; CDR3: CASSQGGIGAFGNTIYF; DNA: TGTGCCAGCAGCCAAGGGGGCATCGGGGCGTTTGGAAACACCATATATTTT
D: -; V: TRBV9; J: TRBJ2-1; size: few; CDR3: CASSVQGADGRAYNEQFF; DNA: TGTGCCAGCAGCGTCCAGGGGGCGGACGGGAGGGCCTACAATGAGCAGTTCTTC
D: -; V: TRBV12-5; J: TRBJ1-1; size: many; CDR3: CASGLSGGGRGAFF; DNA: TGTGCTAGTGGTTTGTCTGGCGGTGGCAGGGGAGCTTTCTTT
D: TRBD2; V: TRBV7-8; J: TRBJ2-1; size: many; CDR3: CASSLPLAGSSYNEQFF; DNA: TGTGCCAGCAGCTTACCCTTAGCGGGGAGCTCCTACAATGAGCAGTTCTTC
D: -; V: TRBV15; J: TRBJ1-2; size: many; CDR3: CATSRDLQVWDYGYTF; DNA: TGTGCCACCAGCAGAGATCTTCAGGTCTGGGACTATGGCTACACCTTC
D: -; V: TRBV29-1; J: TRBJ2-5; size: many; CDR3: CSVTGGTQYF; DNA: TGCAGCGTAACCGGAGGGACCCAGTACTTC
D: -; V: TRBV6-1; J: TRBJ2-5; size: few; CDR3: CASSEVQETQYF; DNA: TGTGCCAGCAGTGAAGTGCAAGAGACCCAGTACTTC
D: -; V: TRBV13; J: TRBJ2-5; size: many; CDR3: CASVKLQAVRETQYF; DNA: TGTGCCAGCGTTAAACTGCAGGCCGTGCGAGAGACCCAGTACTTC
D: -; V: TRBV5-1; J: TRBJ2-7; size: many; CDR3: CASRRDANYEQYF; DNA: TGCGCCAGCAGGAGGGACGCGAACTACGAGCAGTACTTC
D: -; V: TRBV7-2; J: TRBJ1-5; size: many; CDR3: CASSFGQGDQPQHF; DNA: TGTGCCAGCAGCTTTGGGCAGGGTGATCAGCCCCAGCATTTT
D: -; V: TRBV7-2; J: TRBJ1-5; size: many; CDR3: CASSLVNSLNQPQHF; DNA: TGTGCCAGCAGCTTAGTAAACTCCCTCAACCAGCCCCAGCATTTT
D: TRBD2; V: TRBV11-2; J: TRBJ2-2; size: few; CDR3: CASSPRLAGTGELFF; DNA: TGTGCCAGCAGTCCCCGACTAGCGGGAACCGGGGAGCTGTTTTTT